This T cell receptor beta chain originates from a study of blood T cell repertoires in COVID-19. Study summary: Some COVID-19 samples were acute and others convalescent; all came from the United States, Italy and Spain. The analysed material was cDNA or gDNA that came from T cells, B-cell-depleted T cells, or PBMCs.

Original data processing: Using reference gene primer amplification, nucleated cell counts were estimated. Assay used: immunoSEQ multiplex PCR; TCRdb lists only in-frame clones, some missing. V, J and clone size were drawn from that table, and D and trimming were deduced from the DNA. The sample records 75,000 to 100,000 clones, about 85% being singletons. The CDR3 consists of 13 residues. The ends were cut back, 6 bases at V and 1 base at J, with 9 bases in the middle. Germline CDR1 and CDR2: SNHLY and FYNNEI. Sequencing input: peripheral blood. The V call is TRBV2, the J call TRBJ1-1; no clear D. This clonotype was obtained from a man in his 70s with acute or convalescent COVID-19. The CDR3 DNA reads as TGTGCCAGCAGCCAAAACAGGAACACTGAAGCTTTCTTT. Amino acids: CASSQNRNTEAFF.